Following are 23 T cell receptor beta chains from one sample sequenced in a study of tumor and adjacent non-tumor tissue in lung cancer. This sample's RNA came from whole unsorted tissue. The library came from three nested PCR rounds adapted from ARM-PCR protocols. TCRdb re-called the multiplex PCR reads with MiXCR, one entry per CDR3 protein. The data hold roughly 93,000 distinct CDR3 sequences, with approximately 65% observed a single time. Sequencing input: lung tumor tissue. The source of these receptors is a man in his 60s with non-small cell lung cancer.

Worth noting for this clonotype: A much larger clone lies one base from this, so it may be a read error. The rearrangement joins TRBV20-1 to TRBJ1-1, with D uncertain. The CDR3 runs to 12 residues. V was shortened by 2 bases and J by 1 base, with 5 bases between the two germline ends. CDR1 DFQATT and CDR2 SNEGSKA come from the germline V gene (reference sequence). The CDR3 DNA follows: TGCAGTGCTAGATCCAAGAACACTGAAGCTTTCTTT. It translates to CSARSKNTEAFF.

This clonotype was recorded only once. Its ends do not fully match the called genes, so a read error is possible. This rearrangement joins TRBV4-1 to TRBJ1-3, with 10 bases identical to TRBD1. The CDR3 length is 19 residues. Germline V lookup: CDR1 MGHRA, CDR2 YSYEKL. In DNA, the CDR3 is TGCGCTAGCAACCAAACACCGGGACAGGGGCCTAGCTCTGTAAACACCATATATTTT. This codes for CASNQTPGQGPSSVNTIYF.

Only a few counts were recorded for this clonotype. No conserved phenylalanine or tryptophan ends this CDR3, so it is likely a read error. The V gene is TRBV11-3, the J gene TRBJ2-1, with D uncertain. The CDR3 is made up of 13 amino acids. The V and J ends lost 0 bases and 8 bases respectively, with 8 bases between them. CDR1 is SGHNT, CDR2 YENEEA, per germline. Here the CDR3 DNA reads TGTGCCAGCAGCTTAGATCTAGGAGATGAGCAGTTCTCC. Its translation: CASSLDLGDEQFS.

On this clonotype itself: Germline is not matched at one junction end, which may reflect a read error. The chain recombines TRBV29-1 with TRBJ2-7; D is tentatively TRBD1 or TRBD2 (5 bases each). The CDR3 is made up of 14 amino acids. Germline values: CDR1 SQVTM, CDR2 ANQGSEA. The CDR3 loop reads CSASPTGARNEQYF. The CDR3 DNA is TGCAGCGCCTCGCCCACCGGGGCAAGGAACGAACAGTACTTC.

With regard to this clonotype: It may be a read error: a sequence one base away is much more abundant. The genes are TRBV5-1 and TRBJ2-7, with a weak D call TRBD2 (6 bases). CDR1 is SGHRS and CDR2 is YFSETQ in the germline V gene. CDR3 size: 13 residues. This CDR3 reads CASSSTVDYDQYF. The CDR3 region has the DNA TGCGCCAGCAGCTCCACCGTGGACTACGACCAGTACTTC.

A note on this clonotype: Relative to the germline gene, one junction end is altered; a read error may explain this. The genes are TRBV11-1 and TRBJ2-5, with D uncertain. Germline V lookup: CDR1 SGHAT, CDR2 FQDESV (reference sequence). CDR3 length: 13 residues. CDR3 nucleotides: TGTGTCAGCAGCCGGATTATGAGAGAGACCCAGTACTTC. Translated, it gives CVSSRIMRETQYF. The full variable domain, its missing parts supplied by reference TRBV11-1 and TRBJ2-5, is EAEVAQSPRYKITEKSQAVAFWCDPISGHATLYWYRQILGQGPELLVQFQDESVVDDSQLPKDRFSAERLKGVDSTLKIQPAELGDSAMYLCVSSRIMRETQYFGPGTRLLVL.

Ten or more counts support this clonotype. J is TRBJ2-5 and V is TRBV7-8; 9 nucleotides align to TRBD2. The germline CDR1 and CDR2 sequences are SGHVS and FQNEAQ. This CDR3 has 17 amino acids. Unmatched junction bases numbered 9, after V lost 0 bases and J lost 4 bases. The CDR3, as DNA: TGTGCCAGCAGCTTAGCGGTGTTAGCGGGGGAGCGAGAGACCCAGTACTTC. It encodes CASSLAVLAGERETQYF.

A word on this clonotype: Relative to the germline gene, one junction end is altered; a read error may explain this. CDR3 nucleotides: TGCAACGTTGCTTGGACAGTGTGTGAGCAGTACTTC. It translates to CNVAWTVCEQYF. The rearrangement joins TRBV29-1 to TRBJ2-7; the D gene is possibly TRBD1 (6 bases). The CDR3 covers 12 residues. CDR1 and CDR2 from the germline V gene are SQVTM and ANQGSEA.

Comment on this clonotype: At one boundary the junction diverges from the germline segment, which might be a read error. V gene TRBV29-1 combines with J gene TRBJ2-1; TRBD1 is a possible D gene (6 bases). Germline V gives CDR1 SQVTM, CDR2 ANQGSEA. The CDR3 is made up of 12 amino acids. CDR3 in amino acids: CSVARGYNGQFF. The CDR3 nucleotides are TGCAGCGTTGCAAGGGGGTACAATGGGCAGTTCTTC.

The chain uses TRBV11-2 and TRBJ1-6; possible D gene TRBD1, 6 bases. The CDR3 spans 11 residues. V was pared by 5 bases and J by 14 bases, with 10 bases between. Germline V gene lookup returns CDR1 SGHAT and CDR2 FQNNGV. The CDR3, as DNA: TGTGCCAGCAGCAGGGGGGGGGCCCTCCACTTT. Protein: CASSRGGALHF.

With regard to this clonotype: A much larger clone differs from this one at a single base, so this may be a read error. V usage is TRBV6-1 and J usage is TRBJ2-7; 11 bases are shared with TRBD1. This CDR3 is built from 15 residues. CDR1 MNHNS and CDR2 SASEGT come from the germline V gene. DNA for the CDR3: TGTGCCGGCAGGGACAGGGGGATCATCTCCTACGAGCAGTACTTC. Protein sequence: CAGRDRGIISYEQYF.

Points on this clonotype: Given a much more abundant clone one base away, this may be a read error. This chain joins TRBV28 and TRBJ2-1; possible D gene TRBD2, 6 bases. Between the trimmed V and J ends, which lost 6 bases and 6 bases, there was a span of 15 bases. The germline V gene encodes CDR1 MDHEN and CDR2 SYDVKM. The CDR3 length is 14 residues. The CDR3 region is CASRPPGGTNEQFF. In DNA, the CDR3 is TGTGCCAGCAGACCCCCTGGCGGGACCAATGAGCAGTTCTTC.

This chain joins TRBV7-9 and TRBJ1-2; weak D call: TRBD1 (6 bases). Trimming removed 7 bases at V and 8 bases at J, with 20 bases between. Germline values: CDR1 SEHNR, CDR2 FQNEAQ (reference sequence). This CDR3 spans 14 amino acids. CDR3 in amino acids: CASTPDGGQRGYTF. The CDR3 DNA is TGTGCCAGCACCCCGGACGGGGGGCAAAGGGGCTACACCTTC.

The gene calls are TRBV12-3 or TRBV12-4 and TRBJ2-5, with TRBD1 identical over 7 bases. This CDR3 region has 15 residues. The junction had 9 bases not matched to a gene; V was cut back by 2 bases and J by 6 bases. CDR3 sequence: CASSLTTGLAKTQYF. The CDR3 region has the DNA TGTGCCAGCAGTTTAACGACAGGGCTTGCGAAGACCCAGTACTTC.

This clonotype was counted only a few times. This rearrangement joins TRBV5-6 to TRBJ2-5; maybe TRBD2 (6 bases). This CDR3 has 15 amino acids. V lost 1 base and J lost 5, with 15 bases in between. CDR1 is SGHDT and CDR2 is YYEEEE in the germline V gene. The CDR3 region is CASSLREGLRETQYF. CDR3 nucleotides: TGTGCCAGCAGCTTGAGAGAGGGACTCCGGGAGACCCAGTACTTC.

CDR3 amino acids: CASSLGVGPQNIQYF. The CDR3 DNA sequence: TGTGCCAGCAGCTTAGGGGTGGGGCCACAAAACATTCAGTACTTC. V usage is TRBV11-2 and J usage is TRBJ2-4; maybe TRBD1 (5 bases). The CDR3 has 15 residues. V was clipped by 1 base and J by 5 bases, with 12 bases between them. CDR1 is SGHAT, CDR2 FQNNGV, per germline.

The sample holds one count of this clonotype. The chain combines TRBV5-6 with TRBJ2-1; D may be TRBD2 (6 bases). Per the germline V gene, CDR1 is SGHDT and CDR2 is YYEEEE. Trimming took off 2 bases at V and 8 bases at J, with 11 bases between the two ends. The CDR3 totals 13 residues. CDR3 in amino acids: CASSFTSKHEQFF. As DNA, the CDR3 is TGTGCCAGCAGCTTCACTAGCAAGCATGAGCAGTTCTTC.

This clonotype has just a few counts. A much larger clone lies a single base off, so this may be a read error. The genes are TRBV10-3 and TRBJ1-1; weak D call: TRBD1 (5 bases). The V gene's germline CDR1 is ENHRY and CDR2 SYGVKD. The CDR3 has 14 amino acids. Trimming removed 10 bases from V and 5 bases from J, with 20 bases in between. The CDR3 region is CASGHGAESTEAFF. For the CDR3, the DNA is TGTGCCAGCGGACACGGGGCGGAAAGTACTGAAGCTTTCTTT.

This clonotype was seen ten or more times. The V and J genes are TRBV5-6 and TRBJ2-5, with D possibly TRBD2 on 5 matching bases. The CDR3 length is 13 residues. Germline V gene data show CDR1 as SGHDT and CDR2 as YYEEEE. Trimming pared 4 bases from V and 3 bases from J, leaving 10 bases between. The CDR3 coding sequence is TGTGCCAGCAGCCCAGGACTCGAAGAGACCCAGTACTTC. The encoded protein is CASSPGLEETQYF.

The chain uses TRBV5-6 and TRBJ1-5; D gene ambiguous. This CDR3 has 13 amino acids. Germline V gene lookup returns CDR1 SGHDT and CDR2 YYEEEE. CDR3 DNA sequence: TGTGCTTGCAGCTTTAGGAGAATTCGGCCCCAGCATTTT. Its translation: CACSFRRIRPQHF.

The chain recombines TRBV6-5 with TRBJ2-7; D is ambiguous. Per germline, CDR1 MNHEY and CDR2 SVGAGI. The CDR3 covers 12 residues. The V and J ends lost 9 bases and 2 bases respectively, with 11 bases between them. The CDR3: CASSHGTYEQYF. As DNA, the CDR3 is TGTGCCAGTAGCCACGGCACCTACGAGCAGTACTTC.

For this clonotype: A read error may account for a junction end that differs from germline. The chain carries TRBV11-3 and TRBJ2-5, with D possibly being TRBD2 (5 bases). CDR3 length: 15 amino acids. CDR1 is SGHNT and CDR2 is YENEEA in the germline V gene. The DNA for the CDR3 is TGTGCCAGCAGTTTAGTAGGAGGATGGCAAGAGACCCGGTACTTC. It codes for CASSLVGGWQETRYF.

A remark on this clonotype: A read error may account for a junction end that differs from germline. The chain uses TRBV6-6 and TRBJ2-1; D gene ambiguous. Looked up from germline, CDR1 is MNHNY and CDR2 is SVGAGI (reference sequence). There are 15 residues in the CDR3. The CDR3 reads CASSHRNSGYNEKFF. As DNA, the CDR3 is TGTGCCAGCAGTCACCGGAACAGTGGGTACAATGAGAAGTTCTTC.